What follows describes a single TCR beta chain. The CDR3 runs to 16 residues. The germline V and J ends were trimmed by 0 bases and 0 bases, with 9 bases remaining between them. Germline V gene sequence: CDR1 WSHSY, CDR2 SAAADI. This specimen comes from a study of T cell changes during pregnancy in multiple sclerosis. The assay was immunoSEQ multiplex PCR, and TCRdb's table has in-frame clones only and misses some. The sample consists of about 64,000 clones, about 92% of them appearing once. The sequencing used peripheral blood, collected in the second trimester of pregnancy. The receptor was isolated from a female donor in good health, enrolled as a control in a pregnancy study. The chain uses TRBV10-2 and TRBJ1-5, with TRBD1 as a possible D gene (5 bases). The DNA for the CDR3 is TGCGCCAGCAGTGAGTCCGAGACAGTTAGCAATCAGCCCCAGCATTTT. This translates into CASSESETVSNQPQHF.